Only a few counts were recorded for the clone carrying this T cell receptor beta chain. Its target is unknown. The data derive from a study of T-cell reconstitution after alpha-beta-depleted transplantation in children. Study observations and caveats: Recipient T cells and thymic progenitors that survived gave rise to the high TCRbeta diversity observed at day 60 in some patients. A year had passed since transplant, and T-cell counts and diversity by then came mostly from newly produced T cells. Several hundred graft clones that had expanded were reportedly the source of alpha-beta T cells about two months after transplant.

Unique molecular identifiers were incorporated into the prepared TCRbeta library. TCRdb re-derived calls from the PCR reads in MiXCR, one entry per CDR3 protein. The table records around 450,000 distinct CDR3 sequences, 15% to 20% of them present only once. J gave up 1 base and V 6 bases, and 5 bases lay outside the gene matches. Per germline, CDR1 SNHLY and CDR2 FYNNEI. The CDR3 consists of 17 residues. The gene calls are TRBV2 and TRBJ2-1, with 14 bases identical to TRBD2. The sample here was PBMCs, mostly from graft donor cells, taken 360 days after TCRalphabeta/CD19-depleted stem cell transplant. The source of this sequence is a boy under two years old who had a stem cell transplant for Wiskott-Aldrich syndrome, so the T cells may come from the graft donor. CDR3 sequence reads: CASRSGTSGSSYNEQFF. The CDR3 nucleotides are TGTGCCAGCAGATCCGGGACTAGCGGGAGTTCCTACAATGAGCAGTTCTTC.